These 24 T cell receptor beta chains originate from one sample sequenced in a study of blood T cell repertoires in COVID-19. Measured with immunoSEQ multiplex PCR; TCRdb has only the in-frame clones, and not every one. The sample carries 60,000 or so clones, around nine tenths recorded once. Sequencing input: peripheral blood. These receptors were taken from a man aged 55 to 70 with acute or convalescent COVID-19.

This chain uses TRBV2 with TRBJ2-5; maybe TRBD2 (6 bases). CDR3 length: 14 amino acids. The germline V gene has CDR1 SNHLY and CDR2 FYNNEI. Between the trimmed V and J ends, which lost 6 bases and 5 bases, there was a span of 16 bases. Written as DNA, the CDR3 is TGTGCCAGCAGGCGGGGACTTGGTCCCGAGACCCAGTACTTC. Its translation is CASRRGLGPETQYF.

The V call is TRBV27, the J call TRBJ2-2, with TRBD2 as a possible D gene (6 bases). The CDR3 spans 16 residues. Germline CDR1 is MNHEY and CDR2 is SMNVEV (reference sequence). Trimming stripped 3 bases from V and 0 bases from J, with 11 bases between. CDR3 nucleotides: TGTGCCAGCAGTTTGATGGGGGGTTCGAACACCGGGGAGCTGTTTTTT. As protein: CASSLMGGSNTGELFF.

This clone appeared once. This sequence joins TRBV7-9 and TRBJ2-2; 9 bases are a match to TRBD1. The germline gives CDR1 SEHNR, CDR2 FQNEAQ (reference sequence). Germline trimming cut 5 bases from V and 6 bases from J; bases unmatched to any gene: 4. This CDR3 has 14 residues. CDR3: CASSLGQGAGELFF. CDR3 nucleotide sequence: TGTGCCAGCAGCCTGGGACAGGGCGCCGGGGAGCTGTTTTTT.

The count of this clone is one. The chain has TRBV7-3 and TRBJ2-3; TRBD2 is a possible D gene (7 bases). V lost 2 bases to trimming and J lost 5 bases, with 20 bases between them. The CDR3 is made up of 17 amino acids. Germline V gene lookup returns CDR1 SGHTA and CDR2 FQGTGA. The CDR3 DNA is TGTGCCAGCAGCTTAGGATCGGGGGCGGGAGCCCAAGATACGCAGTATTTT. Protein: CASSLGSGAGAQDTQYF.

The rearrangement links TRBV5-1 to TRBJ2-7, with 8 bases fitting TRBD1. Germline lookup yields CDR1 SGHRS and CDR2 YFSETQ. CDR3 length: 15 residues. With V trimmed by 2 bases and J by 5 bases, 9 bases remained unmatched. The DNA for the CDR3 is TGCGCCAGCAGCTTCCCCCGGACAGGGACGGACGAGCAGTACTTC. Protein: CASSFPRTGTDEQYF.

The V call is TRBV14, the J call TRBJ1-6; D uncertain. The CDR3 has 14 residues. With 4 bases removed from V and 12 bases from J, the gap between germline ends came to 16 bases. Germline V gene lookup returns CDR1 SGHDN and CDR2 FVKESK. CDR3 residues: CASSPQDWYLPLHF. The CDR3 DNA follows: TGTGCCAGCAGCCCCCAGGATTGGTATTTACCCCTCCACTTT.

The V gene is TRBV6-5, the J gene TRBJ2-2; 7 positions agree with TRBD2. The CDR3 runs 14 residues. V shed 8 bases, J shed 3 bases, and the junction held 6 bases outside the gene matches. CDR1 and CDR2 (germline): MNHEY, SVGAGI. The CDR3 loop is CASSLRGDTGELFF. The CDR3 nucleotides read TGTGCCAGCTCTCTTCGGGGGGACACCGGGGAGCTGTTTTTT.

CDR3 coding DNA: TGTGCCAGCAGTAACCGCGCGACGGGGAACACTGAAGCTTTCTTT. Translating gives CASSNRATGNTEAFF. The chain uses TRBV6-5 and TRBJ1-1; D unclear. The CDR3 covers 15 residues. Trimming removed 5 bases at V and 1 base at J, with 14 bases between. The V gene's germline CDR1 is MNHEY and CDR2 SVGAGI.

The CDR3 here is CASSWTGGHGYTF. DNA for the CDR3: TGTGCCAGCAGTTGGACAGGGGGCCATGGCTACACCTTC. The chain couples TRBV27 to TRBJ1-2; 11 bases line up with TRBD1. J gave up 6 bases and V 4 bases, and 1 base lay outside the gene matches. CDR1 MNHEY and CDR2 SMNVEV come from the germline V gene (reference sequence). This CDR3 contains 13 residues.

V usage is TRBV21-1 and J usage is TRBJ1-5. TRBV21-1 is marked as a pseudogene. The CDR3 runs 16 residues. The CDR3 region is CASSKRDVNSNQPQHF. The CDR3 DNA reads TGTGCCAGCAGCAAACGGGATGTCAATAGCAATCAGCCCCAGCATTTT.

The rearrangement uses TRBV11-2 and TRBJ1-2, with 7 bases that match TRBD1. There are 13 residues in the CDR3. With 5 bases clipped from V and 4 bases from J, the junction kept 4 bases outside the gene matches. Germline CDR1 and CDR2: SGHAT and FQNNGV. The CDR3 coding sequence is TGTGCCAGCAGCCCGGGACAGACCTATGGCTACACCTTC. Protein product: CASSPGQTYGYTF. Filled out from reference TRBV11-2 and TRBJ1-2, the complete variable domain reads EAGVAQSPRYKIIEKRQSVAFWCNPISGHATLYWYQQILGQGPKLLIQFQNNGVVDDSQLPKDRFSAERLKGVDSTLKIQPAKLEDSAVYLCASSPGQTYGYTFGSGTRLTVV.

The J gene is TRBJ1-6, the V gene TRBV28; no definite D call. Germline V CDR1 and CDR2: MDHEN, SYDVKM. The CDR3 loop spans 16 amino acids. V lost 3 bases and J 6 bases, leaving 15 bases between the germline ends. The CDR3 protein is CASSFEGFASNSPLHF. Written as DNA, the CDR3 is TGTGCCAGCAGTTTTGAGGGCTTTGCTAGTAATTCACCCCTCCACTTT.

The chain links TRBV24-1 to TRBJ1-4; 9 bases align to TRBD1. The CDR3 has 15 amino acids. Trimming removed 2 bases from V and 8 bases from J; junction bases left unmatched: 5. Germline CDR1 KGHDR, CDR2 SFDVKD. For the CDR3, the DNA is TGTGCCACCAGTGATTCGGGGACAGGGAACGAAAAACTGTTTTTT. Amino acid sequence: CATSDSGTGNEKLFF.

The V call is TRBV28, the J call TRBJ2-7; 7 bases match TRBD2. V gave up 11 bases and J gave up 1 base; unmatched junction bases: 8. This CDR3 has 13 amino acids. Germline V lookup: CDR1 MDHEN, CDR2 SYDVKM. For the CDR3, the DNA is TGTGCCGGTGGGAGGGCGGAGTCCTACGAGCAGTACTTC. Its translation is CAGGRAESYEQYF.

The chain has TRBV18 and TRBJ2-1; 7 bases fit TRBD2. The CDR3 consists of 16 residues. The germline V gene has CDR1 KGHSH and CDR2 LQKENI. The V segment lost 5 bases and the J segment 1 base; nucleotides outside the gene matches: 8. This chain's CDR3 is CASSSWGGGSYNEQFF. In DNA, the CDR3 is TGTGCCAGCTCATCCTGGGGGGGAGGGTCCTACAATGAGCAGTTCTTC. The complete variable domain, with remaining parts taken from reference TRBV18 and TRBJ2-1, reads NAGVMQNPRHLVRRRGQEARLRCSPMKGHSHVYWYRQLPEEGLKFMVYLQKENIIDESGMPKERFSAEFPKEGPSILRIQQVVRGDSAAYFCASSSWGGGSYNEQFFGPGTRLTVL.

V is TRBV30 and J is TRBJ2-7; no firm D call. Trimming cost V 3 bases and J 7 bases, with 16 bases left between them. Germline-derived CDR1 and CDR2 are GTSNPN and SVGIG (reference sequence). CDR3 length equals 13 residues. CDR3 nucleotides: TGTGCCTGGAGCCTAGAACGAGTACGGGAGCAGTACTTC. It translates to CAWSLERVREQYF.

J is TRBJ1-3 and V is TRBV9; 7 bases match TRBD1. Losses at the gene ends were 4 bases for V and 8 bases for J; bases not matched to a gene: 18. Looked up from germline, CDR1 is SGDLS and CDR2 is YYNGEE. The CDR3 is 17 amino acids. The DNA of the CDR3 is TGTGCCAGCAGCACCTGGGACCAGGGGGAAATCGGGGACACCATATATTTT. Translated: CASSTWDQGEIGDTIYF.

CDR3 region: CASSLRPLAGGTEETQYF. CDR3 coding DNA: TGCGCCAGCAGCCTTAGACCCTTAGCGGGGGGAACAGAAGAGACCCAGTACTTC. The rearrangement links TRBV5-1 to TRBJ2-5; 10 positions agree with TRBD2. The CDR3 spans 18 residues. The germline gives CDR1 SGHRS, CDR2 YFSETQ. The ends lost 4 bases at V and 3 bases at J; junction bases unmatched: 15.

This clone showed up just once. J is TRBJ2-7 and V is TRBV4-1; 14 bases map to TRBD2. This CDR3 is built from 16 residues. Germline V CDR1 and CDR2: MGHRA, YSYEKL. V gave up 5 bases and J gave up 9 bases; unmatched junction bases: 12. The CDR3 nucleotides read TGCGCCAGCAGCGGCCAGGGACTAGCGGGGGCCTGGGGGCAGTACTTC. Amino acid sequence: CASSGQGLAGAWGQYF.

This chain connects TRBV9 to TRBJ1-6; maybe TRBD1 (5 bases). The CDR3 has 16 amino acids. Germline-derived CDR1 and CDR2 are SGDLS and YYNGEE. V was shortened by 4 bases and J by 5 bases, with 16 bases between the two germline ends. This CDR3 is CASSPSGRSDNSPLHF. The CDR3 nucleotides read TGTGCCAGCAGCCCATCAGGGAGGTCCGATAATTCACCCCTCCACTTT. Full variable domain (remainder filled in from reference TRBV9 and TRBJ1-6): DSGVTQTPKHLITATGQRVTLRCSPRSGDLSVYWYQQSLDQGLQFLIQYYNGEERAKGNILERFSAQQFPDLHSELNLSSLELGDSALYFCASSPSGRSDNSPLHFGNGTRLTVT.

The genes are TRBV7-2 and TRBJ2-4, with D tentatively TRBD2 (5 bases). The CDR3 spans 13 residues. CDR1 and CDR2 from the germline V gene are SGHTA and FQGNSA. V was shortened by 10 bases and J by 0 bases, with 10 bases between the two germline ends. The CDR3 coding sequence is TGTGCCATCCGGGGTATAGCCAAAAACATTCAGTACTTC. Protein sequence: CAIRGIAKNIQYF. Full variable domain (rest looked up from reference TRBV7-2 and TRBJ2-4): GAGVSQSPSNKVTEKGKDVELRCDPISGHTALYWYRQSLGQGLEFLIYFQGNSAPDKSGLPSDRFSAERTGGSVSTLTIQRTQQEDSAVYLCAIRGIAKNIQYFGAGTRLSVL.

CDR3 nucleotide sequence: TGTGCCTGGAGTCGGACAGGGGGCTGGAACACCGGGGAGCTGTTTTTT. Its translation: CAWSRTGGWNTGELFF. The chain links TRBV30 to TRBJ2-2; 11 positions match TRBD1. The CDR3 contains 16 residues. The ends lost 2 bases at V and 1 base at J; junction bases unmatched: 3. The germline gives CDR1 GTSNPN, CDR2 SVGIG (reference sequence).

The chain employs TRBV5-4 and TRBJ2-7; 8 positions agree with TRBD2. V gave up 4 bases and J gave up 2 bases; unmatched junction bases: 11. From germline, CDR1 is SGHNT and CDR2 YYREEE (reference sequence). The CDR3 is made up of 16 amino acids. CDR3 loop: CASSVGGLAAPYEQYF. The CDR3 bases are TGTGCCAGCAGCGTCGGCGGACTAGCCGCACCCTACGAGCAGTACTTC.

This sequence joins TRBV27 and TRBJ1-1, with a weak D call TRBD1 (6 bases). Germline V gene data show CDR1 as MNHEY and CDR2 as SMNVEV (reference sequence). The CDR3 extends over 14 amino acids. With 5 bases removed from V and 4 bases from J, the gap between germline ends came to 14 bases. CDR3: CASSPRGRGTEAFF. The CDR3 nucleotides read TGTGCCAGCAGTCCCCGCGGCAGGGGCACTGAAGCTTTCTTT.